A selection of T cell receptor beta chains follows, all from one sample in a study of T cell responses to AZD1222 COVID-19 vaccine. Here immunoSEQ multiplex PCR was the method, and the copy in TCRdb shows in-frame clones only, minus some. This table holds 150,000 to 180,000 clones, about 90% found once. The sample consisted of peripheral blood, taken on day 0 of MenACWY control vaccination. These receptors came from an adult in good health. Each CDR3 is given with its conserved first and last residue. A D gene is named only where the DNA matches it firmly. Rows may omit the clone size; those that give it use once, few, many or a size class.

cdr3_aa: CASSQEGRGRISSGNTIYF
cdr3_nt: TGTGCCAGCAGCCAAGAGGGCAGGGGGCGGATAAGCTCTGGAAACACCATATATTTT
d_call: TRBD1
j_call: TRBJ1-3
clone_size: NA
v_call: TRBV4-2

cdr3_aa: CASSFAGVYTEAFF
cdr3_nt: TGTGCCAGCAGTTTTGCGGGGGTCTACACTGAAGCTTTCTTT
d_call: NA
j_call: TRBJ1-1
clone_size: NA
v_call: TRBV28

cdr3_aa: CASSRLAVQETQYF
cdr3_nt: TGTGCCAGCAGTCGACTAGCGGTCCAAGAGACCCAGTACTTC
d_call: TRBD2
j_call: TRBJ2-5
clone_size: NA
v_call: TRBV6-2/TRBV6-3

cdr3_aa: CASSKAGTGRGEQYF
cdr3_nt: TGTGCCAGCAGCAAAGCCGGGACAGGCCGAGGAGAGCAGTACTTC
d_call: TRBD1
j_call: TRBJ2-7
clone_size: NA
v_call: TRBV9

cdr3_aa: CASRGGRASNEKLFF
cdr3_nt: TGTGCCAGCAGGGGCGGACGAGCAAGTAATGAAAAACTGTTTTTT
d_call: NA
j_call: TRBJ1-4
clone_size: NA
v_call: TRBV27

cdr3_aa: CASSKGRRQTGSNTIYF
cdr3_nt: TGTGCCAGCAGCAAAGGTCGTAGACAAACGGGGAGCAACACCATATATTTT
d_call: NA
j_call: TRBJ1-3
clone_size: NA
v_call: TRBV21-1

cdr3_aa: CSVSVNNQPQHF
cdr3_nt: TGCAGCGTTTCGGTTAACAATCAGCCCCAGCATTTT
d_call: NA
j_call: TRBJ1-5
clone_size: NA
v_call: TRBV29-1

cdr3_aa: CASSNWDTSRKGYTF
cdr3_nt: TGTGCCAGCAGCAACTGGGACACCTCAAGGAAAGGCTACACCTTC
d_call: NA
j_call: TRBJ1-2
clone_size: once
v_call: TRBV7-8

cdr3_aa: CASRPAETAGQPQHF
cdr3_nt: TGTGCCAGCAGGCCGGCAGAAACAGCCGGGCAGCCCCAGCATTTT
d_call: NA
j_call: TRBJ1-5
clone_size: once
v_call: TRBV6-5

cdr3_aa: CASSQGPNSPLHF
cdr3_nt: TGTGCCAGCAGCCAGGGCCCAAATTCACCCCTCCACTTT
d_call: NA
j_call: TRBJ1-6
clone_size: NA
v_call: TRBV7-9

cdr3_aa: CASSYRAGGRYEQFF
cdr3_nt: TGTGCCAGCAGTTACCGGGCAGGGGGCAGGTATGAGCAGTTCTTC
d_call: TRBD1
j_call: TRBJ2-1
clone_size: NA
v_call: TRBV6-5

cdr3_aa: CATLARATEAFF
cdr3_nt: TGTGCCACCCTGGCCCGGGCCACTGAAGCTTTCTTT
d_call: NA
j_call: TRBJ1-1
clone_size: NA
v_call: TRBV28

cdr3_aa: CASSGWDRTDSYEQYF
cdr3_nt: TGTGCCAGCAGTGGATGGGACAGGACGGACTCCTACGAGCAGTACTTC
d_call: TRBD1
j_call: TRBJ2-7
clone_size: NA
v_call: TRBV6-2/TRBV6-3

cdr3_aa: CASSAGRGETQYF
cdr3_nt: TGTGCCAGCAGCGCCGGAAGGGGAGAGACCCAGTACTTC
d_call: NA
j_call: TRBJ2-5
clone_size: NA
v_call: TRBV11-2

cdr3_aa: CASSFRTGRYEQYF
cdr3_nt: TGTGCCAGCAGCTTCCGCACAGGGAGGTACGAGCAGTACTTC
d_call: NA
j_call: TRBJ2-7
clone_size: few
v_call: TRBV5-8

cdr3_aa: CASSLLGAGEYSGANVLTF
cdr3_nt: TGTGCCAGCAGTCTCCTGGGCGCAGGAGAATACTCTGGGGCCAACGTCCTGACTTTC
d_call: NA
j_call: TRBJ2-6
clone_size: NA
v_call: TRBV27

cdr3_aa: CASSLEVSSYEQYF
cdr3_nt: TGTGCCAGCAGCTTGGAGGTCAGCTCCTACGAGCAGTACTTC
d_call: NA
j_call: TRBJ2-7
clone_size: NA
v_call: TRBV5-5

cdr3_aa: CASSSGEGTEAFF
cdr3_nt: TGCGCCAGCAGCTCGGGGGAGGGAACTGAAGCTTTCTTT
d_call: NA
j_call: TRBJ1-1
clone_size: once
v_call: TRBV5-1

cdr3_aa: CASRFGQGVTEAFF
cdr3_nt: TGTGCCAGCAGATTCGGACAGGGGGTAACTGAAGCTTTCTTT
d_call: TRBD1
j_call: TRBJ1-1
clone_size: NA
v_call: TRBV3-1/TRBV3-2

cdr3_aa: CASSYTRWDYGYTF
cdr3_nt: TGTGCCAGCAGTTACACCCGGTGGGACTATGGCTACACCTTC
d_call: NA
j_call: TRBJ1-2
clone_size: NA
v_call: TRBV6-5

cdr3_aa: CASSPGQGMGEDTQYF
cdr3_nt: TGTGCCAGCAGCCCCGGACAGGGAATGGGGGAGGATACGCAGTATTTT
d_call: TRBD1
j_call: TRBJ2-3
clone_size: NA
v_call: TRBV4-2

cdr3_aa: CASSLQMTGQAKGSGNTIYF
cdr3_nt: TGTGCCAGCAGCTTACAAATGACGGGCCAGGCGAAGGGCTCTGGAAACACCATATATTTT
d_call: NA
j_call: TRBJ1-3
clone_size: NA
v_call: TRBV7-3

cdr3_aa: CASSPQKGSLNTEAFF
cdr3_nt: TGTGCCAGCTCACCACAAAAAGGCAGTCTGAACACTGAAGCTTTCTTT
d_call: NA
j_call: TRBJ1-1
clone_size: NA
v_call: TRBV18

cdr3_aa: CASSTGGSGVKLFF
cdr3_nt: TGTGCCAGCAGCACTGGTGGGTCGGGGGTAAAACTGTTTTTT
d_call: NA
j_call: TRBJ1-4
clone_size: NA
v_call: TRBV28

cdr3_aa: CASSPPVGTEAFF
cdr3_nt: TGTGCCAGCAGCCCCCCTGTCGGCACTGAAGCTTTCTTT
d_call: NA
j_call: TRBJ1-1
clone_size: NA
v_call: TRBV5-4

cdr3_aa: CASSQDKGTTGGNSGANVLTF
cdr3_nt: TGCGCCAGCAGCCAAGATAAGGGGACTACAGGGGGGAATTCAGGGGCCAACGTCCTGACTTTC
d_call: NA
j_call: TRBJ2-6
clone_size: NA
v_call: TRBV4-1

cdr3_aa: CSVEGTDTQYF
cdr3_nt: TGCAGCGTGGAAGGGACAGATACGCAGTATTTT
d_call: NA
j_call: TRBJ2-3
clone_size: NA
v_call: TRBV29-1